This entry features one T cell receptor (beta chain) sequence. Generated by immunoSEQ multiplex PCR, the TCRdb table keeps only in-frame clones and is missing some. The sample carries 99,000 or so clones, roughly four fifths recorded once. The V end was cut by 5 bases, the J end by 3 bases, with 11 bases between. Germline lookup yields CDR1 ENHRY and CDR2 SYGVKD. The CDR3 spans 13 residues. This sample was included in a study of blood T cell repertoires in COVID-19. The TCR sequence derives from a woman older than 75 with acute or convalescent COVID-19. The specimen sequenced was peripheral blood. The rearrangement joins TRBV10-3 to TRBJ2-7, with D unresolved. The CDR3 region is CAISSDRNYEQYF. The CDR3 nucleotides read TGTGCCATCAGTAGCGACCGTAACTACGAGCAGTACTTC.